These T cell receptor beta chains were read from a single sample in a study of T cell repertoires in cytomegalovirus infection. TCRdb re-derived calls from the reads in MiXCR, one entry per CDR3 protein. The sample lists over 250,000 distinct CDR3 sequences; roughly 25% were seen once. The sample comprised PBMCs. The source is a human donor in good health (CMV status not recorded). Some clones in this sample may be carry-over from other donors' samples. Both conserved end residues are part of each CDR3. The D gene is left open where the match is weak. Size values are once, few and many counts, or a class for expanded clones, and some rows have none.

J gene,D gene,clone size,V gene,CDR3 DNA,CDR3 protein
TRBJ1-1,.,.,TRBV5-1,TGCGCCAGCAGCCTGTCGACGACACCTATTGAAGCTTTCTTT,CASSLSTTPIEAFF
TRBJ2-3,.,few,TRBV29-1,TGCAGCGTTGATCGGGCAGATACGCAGTATTTT,CSVDRADTQYF
TRBJ2-2,TRBD2,few,TRBV20-1,TGCAGTGCCCTCACTAGCGGGGGGGCCACCGGGGAGCTGTTTTTT,CSALTSGGATGELFF
TRBJ2-5,.,.,TRBV10-3,TGTGCCATCAGTGAGTCGAAGGAGACCCAGTACTTC,CAISESKETQYF
TRBJ2-7,TRBD2,.,TRBV7-9,TGTGCCAGCAGCTTAGGGCCATCGGGGGGCTCCTACGAGCAGTACTTC,CASSLGPSGGSYEQYF
TRBJ1-1,TRBD1,.,TRBV5-1,TGCGCCAGCAGCTTTGGGACAGCGGCTGAAGCTTTCTTT,CASSFGTAAEAFF
TRBJ2-7,TRBD1,.,TRBV4-1,TGCGCCAGCAGCCTGACAGGGATCTACGAGCAGTACTTC,CASSLTGIYEQYF
TRBJ2-3,TRBD2,many,TRBV7-6,TGTGCCAGCAGCTTAGGTGGTAGCGGGAGCCGGACAGATACGCAGTATTTT,CASSLGGSGSRTDTQYF
TRBJ2-7,.,.,TRBV12-3/TRBV12-4,TGTGCCAGCAGTTTCCAGGTCTACGAGCAGTACTTC,CASSFQVYEQYF
TRBJ1-5,.,.,TRBV4-1,TGCGCCAGCAGCCAAGATCGGGGGGACGGCTACTATCAGCCCCAGCATTTT,CASSQDRGDGYYQPQHF
TRBJ1-6,.,.,TRBV7-9,TGTGCCAGCAGCTTTATGGCAGTAGGTTCACCCCTCCACTTT,CASSFMAVGSPLHF
TRBJ1-3,.,.,TRBV15,TGTGCCACCAGCAGAGCCGGACAGAGCTCTGGAAACACCATATATTTT,CATSRAGQSSGNTIYF
TRBJ2-1,.,few,TRBV19,TGTGCCAGTAGTCGACTAAACTCCTACAATGAGCAGTTCTTC,CASSRLNSYNEQFF
TRBJ2-6,.,many,TRBV7-2,TGTGCCAGCAGCTTAGTACGGGTCGGCTTCGGGGCCAACGTCCTGACTTTC,CASSLVRVGFGANVLTF
TRBJ1-1,.,many,TRBV7-8,TGTGCCAGCAGCTTTGGGGGTCTCGGCCTTCGAAATGAAGCTTTCTTT,CASSFGGLGLRNEAFF
TRBJ2-5,.,few,TRBV11-2,TGTGCCAGCAGCTTCTCACGAACGGGAGAGACCCAGTACTTC,CASSFSRTGETQYF
TRBJ1-6,TRBD1,.,TRBV6-6,TGTGCCAGCAGTTTGGGACAGCGCGGGAGTTCACCCCTCCACTTT,CASSLGQRGSSPLHF
TRBJ2-7,TRBD2,many,TRBV7-2,TGTGCCAGCAGTTTTGTGGCGGGAGGCGAAGAGCAGTACTTC,CASSFVAGGEEQYF
TRBJ1-2,TRBD1,few,TRBV6-2/TRBV6-3,TGTGCCAGCAGTTATTTGGGGACAGGGGGCCGGTATGGCTACACCTTC,CASSYLGTGGRYGYTF
TRBJ2-7,TRBD2,many,TRBV28,TGTGCCAGCAGTCGTGGGACTAGCTGGCTGTGGGAGCAGTACTTC,CASSRGTSWLWEQYF
TRBJ2-3,.,.,TRBV6-4,TGTGCCAGCAGTTTTTACAGCACAGATACGCAGTATTTT,CASSFYSTDTQYF
TRBJ2-7,TRBD1,.,TRBV25-1,TGTGCCAGCAGCATGGGACAGGATTACTACGAGCAGTACTTC,CASSMGQDYYEQYF
TRBJ2-5,.,.,TRBV20-1,TGCAGTGCTACCCGTGGGGAATGGGAGACCCAGTACTTC,CSATRGEWETQYF
TRBJ2-1,.,few,TRBV7-3,TGTGCCAGCAGCCTCACACAGACAGATAGGGATGAGCAGTTCTTC,CASSLTQTDRDEQFF
TRBJ2-1,.,many,TRBV28,TGTGCCACCCGGAGGGACCGCTCCTACAATGAGCAGTTCTTC,CATRRDRSYNEQFF
TRBJ2-1,TRBD2,many,TRBV7-2,TGTGCCAGCAGCGGAGGACTAGCGAGCTTATTCGGGCAGTTCTTC,CASSGGLASLFGQFF
TRBJ2-5,.,.,TRBV20-1,TGCAGTGCCCCTGACCCGCTCAGCGCACAAGAGACCCAGTACTTC,CSAPDPLSAQETQYF
TRBJ2-7,.,.,TRBV25-1,TGTGCCAGCAGTGAGACCGCTCGACTAAGCTCCTACGAGCAGTACTTC,CASSETARLSSYEQYF
TRBJ1-1,.,few,TRBV19,TGTGCCAGTAGTATTGGGGGCGGGGCCCCTGAAGCTTTCTTT,CASSIGGGAPEAFF
TRBJ2-5,TRBD2,.,TRBV7-6,TGTGCCAGCAGCCCGAAACTAGCGGGCATCCAAGAGACCCAGTACTTC,CASSPKLAGIQETQYF
TRBJ2-2,TRBD1,.,TRBV28,TGTGCCAGCAGACCGAAAGTAGGACAGGGATACACCGGGGAGCTGTTTTTT,CASRPKVGQGYTGELFF
TRBJ2-5,.,.,TRBV11-2,TGTGCCAGCACCCTAGGACTAAACCAAGAGACCCAGTACTTC,CASTLGLNQETQYF
TRBJ2-1,.,.,TRBV24-1,TGTGCCACCAGTAATGGGTGGGGGGTCAATGAGCAGTTCTTC,CATSNGWGVNEQFF
TRBJ1-5,.,.,TRBV7-9,TGTGCCAGCAGCCCAGACAGGTTAAGCAATCAGCCCCAGCATTTT,CASSPDRLSNQPQHF
TRBJ2-4,TRBD2,few,TRBV28,TGTGCCAGCTCTCTAGCGGGAGATTTGGACAAAAACATTCAGTACTTC,CASSLAGDLDKNIQYF
TRBJ2-3,.,.,TRBV5-6,TGTGCCAGCAGCTTCCCGGGAAGGCCGGATACGCAGTATTTT,CASSFPGRPDTQYF
TRBJ2-5,TRBD2,.,TRBV29-1,TGCAGCGTTGAAGATGGGGCTAGCGGGATATATGGAGAGACCCAGTACTTC,CSVEDGASGIYGETQYF
TRBJ2-5,TRBD2,.,TRBV28,TGTGCCAGCAGTTTTTCCCCCCCGCGGGGGGACCAGGAGACCCAGTACTTC,CASSFSPPRGDQETQYF
TRBJ2-7,.,.,TRBV29-1,TGCAGCGTTGGGACCGTTTCCTACGAGCAGTACTTC,CSVGTVSYEQYF
TRBJ2-7,.,.,TRBV12-3/TRBV12-4,TGTGCCAGCAGCTCGGGGGTTCCCCCCTACGAGCAGTACTTC,CASSSGVPPYEQYF
TRBJ1-1,.,.,TRBV2,TGTGCCAGCAGTGATACGGGGCAAACTGAAGCTTTCTTT,CASSDTGQTEAFF
TRBJ2-5,TRBD1,.,TRBV5-1,TGCGCCAGCAGATTCCAGGGGGCCCGGGAGACCCAGTACTTC,CASRFQGARETQYF
TRBJ2-2,.,many,TRBV28,TGTGCCAGCAGCCCCTCATGGGGAAAAACCGGGGAGCTGTTTTTT,CASSPSWGKTGELFF
TRBJ2-7,TRBD1,.,TRBV20-1,TGCAGTGCGATGCAGGGGGTCACCTACGAGCAGTACTTC,CSAMQGVTYEQYF
TRBJ2-1,.,.,TRBV6-2/TRBV6-3,TGTGCCAGCAGTTACTCTGTCCAAAATGAGCAGTTCTTC,CASSYSVQNEQFF